The rows below give T cell receptor beta chains drawn from one sample of a study of cytomegalovirus exposure and HLA in healthy donors. Only in-frame clones appear in the TCRdb table, and some are missing; sequencing was by immunoSEQ multiplex PCR. The sample carries about 360,000 clones, 86% recorded once. The sequenced sample consisted of PBMCs. The receptors come from a young woman in good health and CMV-seronegative. Both conserved end residues are part of each CDR3. The D gene is left open where the match is weak. Size values are once, few and many counts, or a class for expanded clones, and some rows have none.

J gene: TRBJ1-1; D gene: .; V gene: TRBV6-1; clone size: .; CDR3 protein: CASRPTEYTEAFF; CDR3 DNA: TGTGCCAGCAGGCCGACAGAATACACTGAAGCTTTCTTT
J gene: TRBJ1-2; D gene: TRBD1; V gene: TRBV10-2; clone size: .; CDR3 protein: CASSESGQGRGYGYTF; CDR3 DNA: TGCGCCAGCAGTGAGTCGGGACAGGGACGGGGCTATGGCTACACCTTC
J gene: TRBJ2-3; D gene: TRBD2; V gene: TRBV27; clone size: .; CDR3 protein: CASSNLAGIGTDTQYF; CDR3 DNA: TGTGCCAGCAGTAATCTAGCGGGAATCGGCACAGATACGCAGTATTTT
J gene: TRBJ2-5; D gene: .; V gene: TRBV2; clone size: .; CDR3 protein: CASSTPRTADLGETQYF; CDR3 DNA: TGTGCCAGCAGTACACCTAGGACAGCGGACCTGGGGGAGACCCAGTACTTC
J gene: TRBJ2-7; D gene: TRBD1; V gene: TRBV6-5; clone size: .; CDR3 protein: CASGRHRGYEQYF; CDR3 DNA: TGTGCCAGCGGACGCCACAGGGGCTACGAGCAGTACTTC
J gene: TRBJ1-3; D gene: .; V gene: TRBV19; clone size: .; CDR3 protein: CASKGWEEFSGNTIYF; CDR3 DNA: TGTGCCAGTAAGGGTTGGGAGGAATTCTCTGGAAACACCATATATTTT
J gene: TRBJ1-4; D gene: TRBD1; V gene: TRBV2; clone size: few; CDR3 protein: CASSPTGGGGEKLFF; CDR3 DNA: TGTGCCAGCTCCCCGACAGGGGGCGGAGGCGAAAAACTGTTTTTT
J gene: TRBJ2-3; D gene: .; V gene: TRBV4-1; clone size: .; CDR3 protein: CASSQLADTQYF; CDR3 DNA: TGCGCCAGCAGCCAACTAGCGGATACGCAGTATTTT
J gene: TRBJ2-3; D gene: .; V gene: TRBV7-8; clone size: .; CDR3 protein: CASRSGPLRRGTDTQYF; CDR3 DNA: TGTGCCAGCCGCTCAGGGCCCCTTAGGCGTGGCACAGATACGCAGTATTTT
J gene: TRBJ2-3; D gene: TRBD1; V gene: TRBV27; clone size: once; CDR3 protein: CASTGQGTDTQYF; CDR3 DNA: TGTGCCAGCACGGGACAGGGCACAGATACGCAGTATTTT
J gene: TRBJ2-7; D gene: TRBD1; V gene: TRBV28; clone size: .; CDR3 protein: CASSLTRTGPYEQYF; CDR3 DNA: TGTGCCAGCAGTTTAACCCGGACAGGCCCCTACGAGCAGTACTTC
J gene: TRBJ1-6; D gene: .; V gene: TRBV5-6; clone size: .; CDR3 protein: CASSLARVVGNSPLHF; CDR3 DNA: TGTGCCAGCAGCTTGGCCAGGGTGGTAGGTAATTCACCCCTCCACTTT
J gene: TRBJ2-7; D gene: .; V gene: TRBV6-1; clone size: .; CDR3 protein: CASSPGVPYEQYF; CDR3 DNA: TGTGCCAGCAGTCCAGGGGTCCCCTACGAGCAGTACTTC
J gene: TRBJ2-2; D gene: TRBD1; V gene: TRBV28; clone size: .; CDR3 protein: CASSERPGQGHTGELFF; CDR3 DNA: TGTGCCAGCAGTGAACGACCGGGACAGGGCCACACCGGGGAGCTGTTTTTT
J gene: TRBJ1-5; D gene: .; V gene: TRBV5-1; clone size: .; CDR3 protein: CASSLGTPHQPQHF; CDR3 DNA: TGCGCCAGCAGCTTGGGGACACCTCATCAGCCCCAGCATTTT
J gene: TRBJ2-7; D gene: TRBD2; V gene: TRBV25-1; clone size: .; CDR3 protein: CASSESRGLAGPNYEQYF; CDR3 DNA: TGTGCCAGCAGTGAGAGCAGGGGACTAGCGGGACCAAACTACGAGCAGTACTTC
J gene: TRBJ1-1; D gene: .; V gene: TRBV30; clone size: .; CDR3 protein: CAWSGGGRNTEAFF; CDR3 DNA: TGTGCCTGGAGTGGAGGGGGTAGGAACACTGAAGCTTTCTTT
J gene: TRBJ2-2; D gene: TRBD1; V gene: TRBV5-8; clone size: .; CDR3 protein: CASSDGTGFTGELFF; CDR3 DNA: TGTGCCAGCAGCGACGGGACAGGGTTCACCGGGGAGCTGTTTTTT
J gene: TRBJ2-2; D gene: .; V gene: TRBV11-3; clone size: .; CDR3 protein: CASSLSRISGGELFF; CDR3 DNA: TGTGCCAGCAGCTTATCTCGAATATCGGGGGGGGAGCTGTTTTTT
J gene: TRBJ2-7; D gene: .; V gene: TRBV30; clone size: .; CDR3 protein: CAWSVEGQPYEQYF; CDR3 DNA: TGTGCCTGGAGTGTGGAGGGTCAGCCCTACGAGCAGTACTTC
J gene: TRBJ1-2; D gene: TRBD1; V gene: TRBV9; clone size: once; CDR3 protein: CASSTKTGNYGYTF; CDR3 DNA: TGTGCCAGCAGCACCAAGACAGGGAACTATGGCTACACCTTC
J gene: TRBJ1-4; D gene: .; V gene: TRBV2; clone size: .; CDR3 protein: CASSTTDPNEKLFF; CDR3 DNA: TGTGCCAGCAGTACGACAGACCCTAATGAAAAACTGTTTTTT
J gene: TRBJ2-2; D gene: TRBD2; V gene: TRBV6-1; clone size: .; CDR3 protein: CASRMGGVDTGELFF; CDR3 DNA: TGTGCCAGCAGGATGGGGGGGGTGGACACCGGGGAGCTGTTTTTT
J gene: TRBJ1-2; D gene: .; V gene: TRBV9; clone size: once; CDR3 protein: CASSLTHGGYTF; CDR3 DNA: TGTGCCAGCAGCCTAACCCACGGTGGCTACACCTTC
J gene: TRBJ1-2; D gene: TRBD1; V gene: TRBV7-9; clone size: .; CDR3 protein: CASSSTGKDGYTF; CDR3 DNA: TGTGCCAGCAGTTCGACAGGGAAGGATGGCTACACCTTC
J gene: TRBJ1-5; D gene: .; V gene: TRBV27; clone size: .; CDR3 protein: CASSLGQSNQPQHF; CDR3 DNA: TGTGCCAGCAGTTTGGGACAAAGCAATCAGCCCCAGCATTTT
J gene: TRBJ1-5; D gene: .; V gene: TRBV28; clone size: .; CDR3 protein: CASSQQGKGFSNQPQHF; CDR3 DNA: TGTGCCAGCAGTCAACAGGGTAAAGGATTTAGCAATCAGCCCCAGCATTTT
J gene: TRBJ2-5; D gene: TRBD2; V gene: TRBV15; clone size: .; CDR3 protein: CATSRREAGETQYF; CDR3 DNA: TGTGCCACCAGCCGCCGGGAGGCGGGGGAGACCCAGTACTTC
J gene: TRBJ2-7; D gene: .; V gene: TRBV7-8; clone size: .; CDR3 protein: CASSLGSGRAREQYF; CDR3 DNA: TGTGCCAGCAGCTTAGGATCCGGCAGGGCACGCGAGCAGTACTTC
J gene: TRBJ2-7; D gene: .; V gene: TRBV4-1; clone size: .; CDR3 protein: CASSTNYEQYF; CDR3 DNA: TGCGCCAGCAGCACAAACTACGAGCAGTACTTC
J gene: TRBJ2-7; D gene: TRBD2; V gene: TRBV15; clone size: .; CDR3 protein: CATRRELLAGVQYF; CDR3 DNA: TGTGCCACGCGGCGGGAATTGCTAGCGGGAGTTCAGTACTTC
J gene: TRBJ1-1; D gene: .; V gene: TRBV19; clone size: .; CDR3 protein: CASSFGRGLNTEAFF; CDR3 DNA: TGTGCCAGTAGTTTTGGACGAGGGTTGAACACTGAAGCTTTCTTT
J gene: TRBJ2-1; D gene: TRBD2; V gene: TRBV30; clone size: .; CDR3 protein: CAWGVGGRNEQFF; CDR3 DNA: TGTGCCTGGGGGGTTGGCGGGAGAAATGAGCAGTTCTTC
J gene: TRBJ2-7; D gene: .; V gene: TRBV7-9; clone size: .; CDR3 protein: CASSWEDRHQQYF; CDR3 DNA: TGTGCCAGCAGCTGGGAGGACAGGCATCAGCAGTACTTC
J gene: TRBJ2-7; D gene: .; V gene: TRBV19; clone size: .; CDR3 protein: CASSMRVSTYEQYF; CDR3 DNA: TGTGCCAGTAGTATGCGGGTCTCGACCTACGAGCAGTACTTC
J gene: TRBJ2-3; D gene: .; V gene: TRBV9; clone size: .; CDR3 protein: CASSVELTDTQYF; CDR3 DNA: TGTGCCAGCAGCGTAGAATTAACAGATACGCAGTATTTT
J gene: TRBJ1-3; D gene: .; V gene: TRBV28; clone size: .; CDR3 protein: CASSLGGSAGNTIYF; CDR3 DNA: TGTGCCAGCAGTTTAGGGGGGTCTGCTGGAAACACCATATATTTT
J gene: TRBJ1-4; D gene: .; V gene: TRBV29-1; clone size: .; CDR3 protein: CSVVGGTNEKLFF; CDR3 DNA: TGCAGCGTTGTGGGGGGAACTAATGAAAAACTGTTTTTT
J gene: TRBJ1-5; D gene: TRBD1; V gene: TRBV9; clone size: .; CDR3 protein: CASSGGDRAFEPQHF; CDR3 DNA: TGTGCCAGCAGCGGGGGGGACAGGGCCTTTGAGCCCCAGCATTTT
J gene: TRBJ2-7; D gene: .; V gene: TRBV6-1; clone size: .; CDR3 protein: CASGAKQYF; CDR3 DNA: TGTGCCAGCGGAGCTAAGCAGTACTTC
J gene: TRBJ1-2; D gene: TRBD1; V gene: TRBV7-8; clone size: few; CDR3 protein: CASSLGITGDPGGYTF; CDR3 DNA: TGTGCCAGCAGCTTAGGAATCACAGGGGACCCCGGCGGCTACACCTTC
J gene: TRBJ2-6; D gene: .; V gene: TRBV19; clone size: .; CDR3 protein: CASSIEDSSGANVLTF; CDR3 DNA: TGTGCCAGTAGTATAGAGGACAGCTCTGGGGCCAACGTCCTGACTTTC
J gene: TRBJ1-3; D gene: .; V gene: TRBV30; clone size: .; CDR3 protein: CAWSASGLPGNTIYF; CDR3 DNA: TGTGCCTGGAGTGCCTCAGGGTTGCCAGGAAACACCATATATTTT
J gene: TRBJ1-5; D gene: TRBD1; V gene: TRBV28; clone size: .; CDR3 protein: CASSQRDRGSGNQPQHF; CDR3 DNA: TGTGCCAGCAGCCAGAGGGACAGGGGGAGTGGCAATCAGCCCCAGCATTTT
J gene: TRBJ2-5; D gene: .; V gene: TRBV5-6; clone size: .; CDR3 protein: CASSLGGGRETQYF; CDR3 DNA: TGTGCCAGCAGCTTGGGGGGGGGCCGGGAGACCCAGTACTTC
J gene: TRBJ2-1; D gene: TRBD2; V gene: TRBV6-6; clone size: .; CDR3 protein: CASSYLNSGRGNEQFF; CDR3 DNA: TGTGCCAGCAGTTACTTGAATAGCGGGAGGGGGAATGAGCAGTTCTTC
J gene: TRBJ1-1; D gene: .; V gene: TRBV30; clone size: .; CDR3 protein: CASRGDSGTEAFF; CDR3 DNA: TGTGCCAGCCGGGGGGACTCGGGGACTGAAGCTTTCTTT
J gene: TRBJ1-2; D gene: TRBD1; V gene: TRBV7-9; clone size: .; CDR3 protein: CASSPRQGAHYGYTF; CDR3 DNA: TGTGCCAGCAGCCCCAGACAGGGGGCACACTATGGCTACACCTTC
J gene: TRBJ2-5; D gene: .; V gene: TRBV6-5; clone size: .; CDR3 protein: CASSSETGLGTQYF; CDR3 DNA: TGTGCCAGCAGTTCTGAAACAGGGCTTGGGACCCAGTACTTC
J gene: TRBJ2-2; D gene: .; V gene: TRBV7-9; clone size: .; CDR3 protein: CASSFLRGSGELFF; CDR3 DNA: TGTGCCAGCAGCTTTCTTCGGGGGAGCGGGGAGCTGTTTTTT
J gene: TRBJ2-1; D gene: .; V gene: TRBV27; clone size: .; CDR3 protein: CASSLTAGWGSYNEQFF; CDR3 DNA: TGTGCCAGCAGTTTAACGGCGGGGTGGGGCTCCTACAATGAGCAGTTCTTC
J gene: TRBJ2-7; D gene: TRBD2; V gene: TRBV11-2; clone size: .; CDR3 protein: CASSLTSGAILIYEQYF; CDR3 DNA: TGTGCCAGCAGCTTGACTAGCGGGGCCATCCTCATCTACGAGCAGTACTTC
J gene: TRBJ2-3; D gene: .; V gene: TRBV7-2; clone size: .; CDR3 protein: CASSSEQALQF; CDR3 DNA: TGTGCCAGCAGCTCCGAGCAAGCGCTTCAATTT